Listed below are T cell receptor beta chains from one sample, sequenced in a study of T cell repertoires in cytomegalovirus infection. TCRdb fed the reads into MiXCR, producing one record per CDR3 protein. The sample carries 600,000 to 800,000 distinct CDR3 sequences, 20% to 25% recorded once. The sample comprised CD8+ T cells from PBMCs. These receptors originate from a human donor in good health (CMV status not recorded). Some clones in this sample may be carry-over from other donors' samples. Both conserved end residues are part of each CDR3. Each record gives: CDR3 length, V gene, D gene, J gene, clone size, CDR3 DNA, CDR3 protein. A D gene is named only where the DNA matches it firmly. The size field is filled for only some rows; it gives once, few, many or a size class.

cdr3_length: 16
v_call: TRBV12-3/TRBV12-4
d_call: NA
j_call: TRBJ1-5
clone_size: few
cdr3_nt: TGTGCCAGCAGTTTATCGCAGGTCCCTATGAATCAGCCCCAGCATTTT
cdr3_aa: CASSLSQVPMNQPQHF

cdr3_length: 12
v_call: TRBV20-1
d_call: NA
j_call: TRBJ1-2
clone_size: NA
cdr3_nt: TGCAGTGCTAGATATGGGAGCCATGGCTACACCTTC
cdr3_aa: CSARYGSHGYTF

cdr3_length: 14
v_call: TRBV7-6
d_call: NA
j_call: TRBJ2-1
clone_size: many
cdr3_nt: TGTGCCAGCAGCAGGGCTGGACTGACGAATGAGCAGTTCTTC
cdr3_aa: CASSRAGLTNEQFF

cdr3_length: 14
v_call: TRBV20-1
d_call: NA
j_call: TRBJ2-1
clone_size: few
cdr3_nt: TGCAGTGCTAGCGTGGACCGTACTTACAATGAGCAGTTCTTC
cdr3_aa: CSASVDRTYNEQFF

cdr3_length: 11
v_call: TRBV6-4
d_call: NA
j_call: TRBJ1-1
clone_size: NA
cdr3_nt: TGTGCCAGCAGATACCGGACTGAAGCTTTCTTT
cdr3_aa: CASRYRTEAFF

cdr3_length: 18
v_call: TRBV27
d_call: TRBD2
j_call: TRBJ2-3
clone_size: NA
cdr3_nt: TGTGCCAGCAGTCACCCGAACGGACTAGTGGGGATTGAAGATACGCAGTATTTT
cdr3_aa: CASSHPNGLVGIEDTQYF

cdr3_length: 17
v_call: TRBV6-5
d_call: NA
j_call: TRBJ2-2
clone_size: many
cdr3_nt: TGTGCCAGCAGTTACTCGATTTCAGCGGCGAGCACCGGGGAGCTGTTTTTT
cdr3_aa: CASSYSISAASTGELFF

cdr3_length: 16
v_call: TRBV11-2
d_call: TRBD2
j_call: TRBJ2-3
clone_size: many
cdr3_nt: TGTGCCAGCAGTGGGGGGGACTCGGAATTTACAGATACGCAGTATTTT
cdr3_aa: CASSGGDSEFTDTQYF

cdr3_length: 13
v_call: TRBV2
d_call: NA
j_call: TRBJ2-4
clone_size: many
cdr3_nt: TGTGCCAGCAGTGGACATACCAAAAACATTCAGTACTTC
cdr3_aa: CASSGHTKNIQYF

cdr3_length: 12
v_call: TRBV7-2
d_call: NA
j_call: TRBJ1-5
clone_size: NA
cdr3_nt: TGTGCCAGCAGCTTAGCGTTCCAGCCCCAGCATTTT
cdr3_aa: CASSLAFQPQHF